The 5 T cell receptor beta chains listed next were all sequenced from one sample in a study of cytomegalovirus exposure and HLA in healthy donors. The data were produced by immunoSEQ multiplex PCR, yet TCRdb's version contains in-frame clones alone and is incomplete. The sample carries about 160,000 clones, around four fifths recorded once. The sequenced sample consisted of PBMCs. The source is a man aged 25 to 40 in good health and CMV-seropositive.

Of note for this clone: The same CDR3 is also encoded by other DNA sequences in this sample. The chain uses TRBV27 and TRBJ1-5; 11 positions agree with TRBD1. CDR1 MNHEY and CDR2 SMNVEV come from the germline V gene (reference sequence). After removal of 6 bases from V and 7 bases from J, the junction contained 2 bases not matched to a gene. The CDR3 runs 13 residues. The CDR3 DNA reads TGTGCCAGCAGCGGGACAGGGGGACAGCCCCAGCATTTT. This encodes CASSGTGGQPQHF.

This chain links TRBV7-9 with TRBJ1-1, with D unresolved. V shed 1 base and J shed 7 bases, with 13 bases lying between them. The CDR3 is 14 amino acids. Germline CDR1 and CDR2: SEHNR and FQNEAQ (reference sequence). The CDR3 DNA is TGTGCCAGCAGCTTAGGAGAGGGAATTGATGAAGCTTTCTTT. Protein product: CASSLGEGIDEAFF.

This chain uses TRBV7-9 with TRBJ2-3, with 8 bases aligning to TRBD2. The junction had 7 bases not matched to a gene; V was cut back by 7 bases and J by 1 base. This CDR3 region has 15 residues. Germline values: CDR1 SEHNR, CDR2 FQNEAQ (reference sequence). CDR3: CASTGGGLGTDTQYF. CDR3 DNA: TGTGCCAGCACCGGGGGGGGGCTGGGCACAGATACGCAGTATTTT. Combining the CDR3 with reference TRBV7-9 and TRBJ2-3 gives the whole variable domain DTGVSQNPRHKITKRGQNVTFRCDPISEHNRLYWYRQTLGQGPEFLTYFQNEAQLEKSRLLSDRFSAERPKGSFSTLEIQRTEQGDSAMYLCASTGGGLGTDTQYFGPGTRLTVL.

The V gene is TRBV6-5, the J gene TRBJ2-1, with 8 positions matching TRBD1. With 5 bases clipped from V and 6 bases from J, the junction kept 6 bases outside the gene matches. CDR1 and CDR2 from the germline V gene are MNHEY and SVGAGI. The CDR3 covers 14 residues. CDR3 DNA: TGTGCCAGCAGTAGGACAGGGCCGCTCAATGAGCAGTTCTTC. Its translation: CASSRTGPLNEQFF.

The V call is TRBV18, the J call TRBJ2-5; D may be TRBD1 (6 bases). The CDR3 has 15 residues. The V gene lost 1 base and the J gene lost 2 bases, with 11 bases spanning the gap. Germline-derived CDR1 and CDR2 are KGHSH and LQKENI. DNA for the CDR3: TGTGCCAGCTCACCACTGACAGGACAGCAAGAGACCCAGTACTTC. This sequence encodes CASSPLTGQQETQYF.